These T cell receptor beta chains were read from a single sample in a study of long-term antiretroviral therapy in people with HIV. Using immunoSEQ multiplex PCR, the repertoire was profiled, and TCRdb retains in-frame clones only, with some absent. The sample includes around 35,000 clones, more than 95% seen only once; the top ten take less than 3%. The source was unsorted PBMCs, collected 6.9 years after starting antiretroviral therapy. These TCRs come from a young man with HIV. CDR3s include the opening cysteine and the closing phenylalanine or tryptophan. D genes are given only for firm matches. Expanded clones get a size class; other rows say once, few or many, or leave the size out.

d_call: NA
v_call: TRBV7-2
j_call: TRBJ2-3
clone_size: NA
cdr3_aa: CASSTTGDTQYF
cdr3_nt: TGTGCCAGCAGTACCACGGGAGATACGCAGTATTTT

d_call: NA
v_call: TRBV6-6
j_call: TRBJ2-5
clone_size: NA
cdr3_aa: CASGGSGQETQYF
cdr3_nt: TGTGCCAGCGGGGGATCAGGGCAAGAGACCCAGTACTTC

d_call: TRBD2
v_call: TRBV7-9
j_call: TRBJ2-7
clone_size: NA
cdr3_aa: CASSWGGEQYF
cdr3_nt: TGTGCCAGCAGCTGGGGGGGGGAGCAGTACTTC

d_call: NA
v_call: TRBV7-3
j_call: TRBJ2-2
clone_size: NA
cdr3_aa: CASSLQGEGTGELFF
cdr3_nt: TGTGCCAGCAGCTTACAGGGAGAGGGTACCGGGGAGCTGTTTTTT

d_call: TRBD1
v_call: TRBV5-1
j_call: TRBJ2-7
clone_size: NA
cdr3_aa: CASSSGQGYEQYF
cdr3_nt: TGCGCCAGCAGCTCCGGACAGGGCTACGAGCAGTACTTC

d_call: NA
v_call: TRBV15
j_call: TRBJ1-4
clone_size: once
cdr3_aa: CATSFSGEKLFF
cdr3_nt: TGTGCCACCAGCTTTTCTGGTGAAAAACTGTTTTTT

d_call: TRBD1
v_call: TRBV6-5
j_call: TRBJ1-2
clone_size: NA
cdr3_aa: CASSGWGQANYGYTF
cdr3_nt: TGTGCCAGCAGTGGGTGGGGACAGGCTAACTATGGCTACACCTTC

d_call: TRBD1
v_call: TRBV5-6
j_call: TRBJ2-2
clone_size: once
cdr3_aa: CASSFYGQGRPGELFF
cdr3_nt: TGTGCCAGCAGCTTTTATGGACAGGGAAGGCCCGGGGAGCTGTTTTTT

d_call: NA
v_call: TRBV4-3
j_call: TRBJ2-3
clone_size: NA
cdr3_aa: CASSQDADITDTQYF
cdr3_nt: TGCGCCAGCAGCCAAGATGCGGACATCACAGATACGCAGTATTTT

d_call: NA
v_call: TRBV6-5
j_call: TRBJ1-2
clone_size: NA
cdr3_aa: CASRDAGRDYGYTF
cdr3_nt: TGTGCCAGCAGAGACGCCGGACGGGACTATGGCTACACCTTC

d_call: NA
v_call: TRBV28
j_call: TRBJ1-1
clone_size: once
cdr3_aa: CASSLRRLVEAFF
cdr3_nt: TGTGCCAGCAGTTTAAGGCGTCTAGTTGAAGCTTTCTTT

d_call: NA
v_call: TRBV4-1
j_call: TRBJ2-7
clone_size: NA
cdr3_aa: CASSPEGSVSYEQYF
cdr3_nt: TGCGCCAGCAGCCCGGAGGGGTCTGTTTCCTACGAGCAGTACTTC

d_call: NA
v_call: TRBV7-2
j_call: TRBJ2-4
clone_size: NA
cdr3_aa: CASSVGGGKNIQYF
cdr3_nt: TGTGCCAGCAGCGTAGGGGGAGGCAAAAACATTCAGTACTTC

d_call: NA
v_call: TRBV7-2
j_call: TRBJ2-5
clone_size: NA
cdr3_aa: CASSPPGPQETQYF
cdr3_nt: TGTGCCAGCAGCCCACCCGGGCCTCAAGAGACCCAGTACTTC

d_call: NA
v_call: TRBV28
j_call: TRBJ2-3
clone_size: NA
cdr3_aa: CASTSTDTDTQYF
cdr3_nt: TGTGCCAGCACCTCCACAGACACAGATACGCAGTATTTT

d_call: NA
v_call: TRBV2
j_call: TRBJ1-3
clone_size: NA
cdr3_aa: CASSEIRATSGNTIYF
cdr3_nt: TGTGCCAGCAGTGAAATTCGGGCTACCTCTGGAAACACCATATATTTT

d_call: NA
v_call: TRBV7-2
j_call: TRBJ2-7
clone_size: NA
cdr3_aa: CASSLGSGRPSSYEQYF
cdr3_nt: TGTGCCAGCAGCTTGGGGTCGGGCAGGCCAAGCTCCTACGAGCAGTACTTC

d_call: NA
v_call: TRBV6-5
j_call: TRBJ2-7
clone_size: NA
cdr3_aa: CASSANRVGFQYF
cdr3_nt: TGTGCCAGCAGTGCCAACAGGGTTGGGTTTCAGTACTTC

d_call: TRBD1
v_call: TRBV18
j_call: TRBJ2-7
clone_size: NA
cdr3_aa: CASSPGTAFYEQYF
cdr3_nt: TGTGCCAGCTCACCAGGGACAGCCTTCTACGAGCAGTACTTC

d_call: NA
v_call: TRBV2
j_call: TRBJ2-1
clone_size: once
cdr3_aa: CASSEKVAAYNEQFF
cdr3_nt: TGTGCCAGCAGTGAGAAGGTAGCGGCGTACAATGAGCAGTTCTTC

d_call: NA
v_call: TRBV25-1
j_call: TRBJ2-6
clone_size: NA
cdr3_aa: CASSEPTSGANVLTF
cdr3_nt: TGTGCCAGCAGTGAACCCACCTCAGGGGCCAACGTCCTGACTTTC

d_call: NA
v_call: TRBV7-9
j_call: TRBJ2-7
clone_size: NA
cdr3_aa: CASSLSVQGNEQYF
cdr3_nt: TGTGCCAGCAGCTTAAGTGTTCAGGGTAACGAGCAGTACTTC

d_call: TRBD1
v_call: TRBV5-4
j_call: TRBJ1-1
clone_size: NA
cdr3_aa: CASSSQGATASLEAFF
cdr3_nt: TGTGCCAGCAGTTCACAGGGGGCCACGGCCAGTTTGGAAGCTTTCTTT

d_call: TRBD1
v_call: TRBV2
j_call: TRBJ1-4
clone_size: NA
cdr3_aa: CASSRQGASEKLFF
cdr3_nt: TGTGCCAGCAGTCGGCAGGGGGCGTCTGAAAAACTGTTTTTT

d_call: TRBD2
v_call: TRBV7-3
j_call: TRBJ2-3
clone_size: NA
cdr3_aa: CASRRSGGKDTQYF
cdr3_nt: TGTGCCAGCAGGAGGAGCGGGGGAAAAGATACGCAGTATTTT

d_call: NA
v_call: TRBV28
j_call: TRBJ2-1
clone_size: NA
cdr3_aa: CASRGGETYNEQFF
cdr3_nt: TGTGCCTCAAGGGGGGGAGAGACCTACAATGAGCAGTTCTTC

d_call: NA
v_call: TRBV4-3
j_call: TRBJ2-3
clone_size: NA
cdr3_aa: CASSQAQGTQYF
cdr3_nt: TGCGCCAGCAGCCAAGCCCAGGGTACGCAGTATTTT

d_call: NA
v_call: TRBV14
j_call: TRBJ1-5
clone_size: NA
cdr3_aa: CASSGGSNQPQHF
cdr3_nt: TGTGCCAGCAGCGGGGGTTCGAATCAGCCCCAGCATTTT

d_call: NA
v_call: TRBV7-6
j_call: TRBJ2-5
clone_size: NA
cdr3_aa: CASSRDLLAGPAAQYF
cdr3_nt: TGTGCCAGCAGCCGAGATTTGCTAGCAGGCCCCGCGGCCCAGTACTTC

d_call: NA
v_call: TRBV10-3
j_call: TRBJ1-3
clone_size: NA
cdr3_aa: CATGVDSGNTIYF
cdr3_nt: TGTGCCACCGGGGTAGACTCTGGAAACACCATATATTTT

d_call: TRBD2
v_call: TRBV19
j_call: TRBJ2-7
clone_size: NA
cdr3_aa: CASSPAGIEQYF
cdr3_nt: TGTGCCAGTAGCCCAGCGGGGATCGAGCAGTACTTC

d_call: TRBD1
v_call: TRBV7-2
j_call: TRBJ2-7
clone_size: once
cdr3_aa: CASWDSSYEQYF
cdr3_nt: TGTGCCAGCTGGGACAGCTCCTACGAGCAGTACTTC

d_call: NA
v_call: TRBV7-9
j_call: TRBJ2-7
clone_size: NA
cdr3_aa: CASSLEGRSWDEQYF
cdr3_nt: TGTGCCAGCAGCTTAGAGGGGAGATCGTGGGACGAGCAGTACTTC

d_call: NA
v_call: TRBV27
j_call: TRBJ1-1
clone_size: NA
cdr3_aa: CASWKLNTEAFF
cdr3_nt: TGTGCCAGTTGGAAATTGAACACTGAAGCTTTCTTT

d_call: NA
v_call: TRBV4-1
j_call: TRBJ1-3
clone_size: NA
cdr3_aa: CASSQDTTVIRSSGNTIYF
cdr3_nt: TGCGCCAGCAGCCAAGATACCACCGTTATTCGGTCATCTGGAAACACCATATATTTT

d_call: NA
v_call: TRBV4-3
j_call: TRBJ2-7
clone_size: NA
cdr3_aa: CASSQLDSPEQYF
cdr3_nt: TGCGCCAGCAGCCAGCTAGACAGCCCAGAGCAGTACTTC

d_call: TRBD1
v_call: TRBV18
j_call: TRBJ1-1
clone_size: NA
cdr3_aa: CASSRNRGLGTEAFF
cdr3_nt: TGTGCCAGCTCTCGAAACAGGGGGCTCGGCACTGAAGCTTTCTTT

d_call: NA
v_call: TRBV7-2
j_call: TRBJ1-2
clone_size: NA
cdr3_aa: CASSLGWGGRDSYGYTF
cdr3_nt: TGTGCCAGCAGCTTAGGATGGGGGGGCCGAGACTCCTATGGCTACACCTTC

d_call: NA
v_call: TRBV21-1
j_call: TRBJ2-1
clone_size: NA
cdr3_aa: CASSYGGKGNEQFF
cdr3_nt: TGTGCCAGCAGCTATGGGGGGAAGGGCAATGAGCAGTTCTTC

d_call: TRBD2
v_call: TRBV7-6
j_call: TRBJ2-1
clone_size: NA
cdr3_aa: CASSPGLAGENEQFF
cdr3_nt: TGTGCCAGCAGTCCCGGACTAGCGGGAGAGAACGAGCAGTTCTTC

d_call: NA
v_call: TRBV27
j_call: TRBJ2-2
clone_size: NA
cdr3_aa: CASTRGQTSNTGELFF
cdr3_nt: TGTGCCAGCACTAGGGGCCAAACGTCGAACACCGGGGAGCTGTTTTTT

d_call: NA
v_call: TRBV7-3
j_call: TRBJ2-2
clone_size: NA
cdr3_aa: CASTPQTGVLQGGELFF
cdr3_nt: TGTGCCAGCACCCCTCAAACGGGAGTCCTCCAAGGCGGGGAGCTGTTTTTT

d_call: NA
v_call: TRBV6-6
j_call: TRBJ2-2
clone_size: NA
cdr3_aa: CASTRGDTGELFF
cdr3_nt: TGTGCCAGCACCCGTGGGGACACCGGGGAGCTGTTTTTT

d_call: NA
v_call: TRBV6-5
j_call: TRBJ2-6
clone_size: NA
cdr3_aa: CASSYGGVGANVLTF
cdr3_nt: TGTGCCAGCAGTTACGGGGGTGTTGGGGCCAACGTCCTGACTTTC

d_call: NA
v_call: TRBV7-8
j_call: TRBJ2-7
clone_size: NA
cdr3_aa: CASSPWGRSYEQYF
cdr3_nt: TGTGCCAGCAGCCCTTGGGGCAGGTCTTACGAGCAGTACTTC

d_call: NA
v_call: TRBV19
j_call: TRBJ1-2
clone_size: NA
cdr3_aa: CASSFVAAYGYTF
cdr3_nt: TGTGCCAGTAGTTTCGTGGCGGCTTATGGCTACACCTTC

d_call: TRBD1
v_call: TRBV6-6
j_call: TRBJ1-2
clone_size: NA
cdr3_aa: CASIQQGRNYGYTF
cdr3_nt: TGTGCCAGCATCCAACAGGGGAGGAACTATGGCTACACCTTC

d_call: NA
v_call: TRBV30
j_call: TRBJ2-5
clone_size: NA
cdr3_aa: CAWRLARETQYF
cdr3_nt: TGTGCCTGGAGGCTAGCGAGGGAGACCCAGTACTTC

d_call: TRBD1
v_call: TRBV7-9
j_call: TRBJ2-2
clone_size: NA
cdr3_aa: CASSPRTGGLTGELFF
cdr3_nt: TGTGCCAGCAGCCCCCGGACAGGGGGCTTAACCGGGGAGCTGTTTTTT

d_call: NA
v_call: TRBV19
j_call: TRBJ2-3
clone_size: NA
cdr3_aa: CASKGSSLTDTQYF
cdr3_nt: TGTGCCAGTAAAGGGAGTAGTCTCACAGATACGCAGTATTTT

d_call: NA
v_call: TRBV7-9
j_call: TRBJ1-5
clone_size: NA
cdr3_aa: CASSYAANQPQHF
cdr3_nt: TGTGCCAGCAGCTACGCAGCCAATCAGCCCCAGCATTTT

d_call: NA
v_call: TRBV7-9
j_call: TRBJ1-2
clone_size: NA
cdr3_aa: CASSLAVGRGYTF
cdr3_nt: TGTGCCAGCAGCTTAGCTGTAGGGCGCGGCTACACCTTC

d_call: NA
v_call: TRBV4-1
j_call: TRBJ2-7
clone_size: NA
cdr3_aa: CASSQEISYEQYF
cdr3_nt: TGCGCCAGCAGCCAAGAAATTTCCTACGAGCAGTACTTC

d_call: NA
v_call: TRBV27
j_call: TRBJ2-2
clone_size: NA
cdr3_aa: CASRHGGSTGELFF
cdr3_nt: TGTGCCAGCAGGCACGGGGGATCTACCGGGGAGCTGTTTTTT

d_call: TRBD2
v_call: TRBV4-1
j_call: TRBJ2-1
clone_size: NA
cdr3_aa: CASSQEARLAGGPDEQFF
cdr3_nt: TGCGCCAGCAGCCAAGAGGCCCGACTAGCGGGGGGGCCCGATGAGCAGTTCTTC